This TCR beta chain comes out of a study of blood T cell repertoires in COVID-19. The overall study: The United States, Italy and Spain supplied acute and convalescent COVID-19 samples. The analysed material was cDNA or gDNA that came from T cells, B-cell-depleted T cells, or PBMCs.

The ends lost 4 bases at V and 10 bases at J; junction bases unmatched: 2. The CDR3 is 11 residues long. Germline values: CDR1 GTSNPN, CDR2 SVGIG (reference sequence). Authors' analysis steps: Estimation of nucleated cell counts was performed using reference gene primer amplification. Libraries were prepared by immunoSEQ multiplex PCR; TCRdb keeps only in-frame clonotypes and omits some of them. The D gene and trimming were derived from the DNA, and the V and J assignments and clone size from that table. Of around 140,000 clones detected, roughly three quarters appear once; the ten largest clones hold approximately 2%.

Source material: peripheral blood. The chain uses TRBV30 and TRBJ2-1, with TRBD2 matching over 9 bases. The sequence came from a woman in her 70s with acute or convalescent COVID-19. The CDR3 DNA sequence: TGTGCCTGGACCACTAGCGGGGAGCAGTTCTTC. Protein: CAWTTSGEQFF.